The present T cell receptor (beta chain) was sequenced within a study of blood T cell repertoires in COVID-19. As for the study in general: Material from acute and convalescent COVID-19 was sourced from the United States, Italy and Spain. T cells, B-cell-depleted T cells, or PBMCs provided the cDNA or gDNA that served as material.

Authors' processing steps: For nucleated cells, counts were estimated from reference gene primer amplification. Produced via immunoSEQ multiplex PCR; TCRdb's table is partial and in-frame only. For V, J and clone size, that table is used; D and trimming come from the DNA. This table holds more than 250,000 clones, 83% found once. V lost 0 bases and J lost 2, with 11 bases in between. CDR3 length: 15 residues. In germline, CDR1 is SGDLS, CDR2 YYNGEE. This clone was found once. The chain employs TRBV9 and TRBJ2-5; a possible D gene is TRBD2 (5 bases). This clonotype originated in a woman aged 50 to 65 with acute or convalescent COVID-19. Sequenced: peripheral blood. CDR3: CASSVATGIQETQYF. The CDR3 DNA reads TGTGCCAGCAGCGTAGCTACCGGGATTCAAGAGACCCAGTACTTC.